Listed below are T cell receptor beta chains from one sample, sequenced in a study of T-cell memory formation after mild COVID-19. TCRdb analysed the 5' RACE reads with MiXCR anew, one entry per CDR3 protein. The sample has about 440,000 distinct CDR3 sequences, about 19% seen once; the top ten hold approximately 8.4%. The source material was PBMCs or a T cell subset sorted from them (not recorded which). The receptors shown here come from an adult woman who had mild COVID-19 (a few samples of this study predate the infection). Cell type and time point are not known. CDR3s include the opening cysteine and the closing phenylalanine or tryptophan. The order of the fields is J gene, V gene, CDR3 protein.

J gene: TRBJ2-7; V gene: TRBV7-2; CDR3 protein: CASTQGQGAYEQYF
J gene: TRBJ1-1; V gene: TRBV7-6; CDR3 protein: CASSPQGRRNTEAFF
J gene: TRBJ1-5; V gene: TRBV20-1; CDR3 protein: CSARPGQGLQPQHF
J gene: TRBJ1-2; V gene: TRBV5-5; CDR3 protein: CASSLVWKAQGAGKYYGYTF
J gene: TRBJ2-1; V gene: TRBV6-5; CDR3 protein: CASSYSRQGDFDEQFF
J gene: TRBJ2-7; V gene: TRBV20-1; CDR3 protein: CSARGQGNFYEQYF
J gene: TRBJ1-2; V gene: TRBV11-1; CDR3 protein: CASSHSPRDLGYTF
J gene: TRBJ2-7; V gene: TRBV15; CDR3 protein: CATSRDAKGGGEQYF
J gene: TRBJ2-3; V gene: TRBV24-1; CDR3 protein: CATSDPGPSTDTQYF
J gene: TRBJ1-1; V gene: TRBV7-9; CDR3 protein: CASSLADRGIGEAFF
J gene: TRBJ1-2; V gene: TRBV7-9; CDR3 protein: CASSLATGGIYGYTF
J gene: TRBJ2-1; V gene: TRBV29-1; CDR3 protein: CSVEKGVNEQFF
J gene: TRBJ1-3; V gene: TRBV5-1; CDR3 protein: CASSYDTSGNTIYF
J gene: TRBJ2-5; V gene: TRBV11-2; CDR3 protein: CASSLVGGNLETQYF
J gene: TRBJ2-3; V gene: TRBV7-9; CDR3 protein: CASSLGLAGEFAWDTQYF
J gene: TRBJ1-2; V gene: TRBV20-1; CDR3 protein: CSARDPAGIYGYTF
J gene: TRBJ1-2; V gene: TRBV12-3/TRBV12-4; CDR3 protein: CASSLGRAWYYGYTF
J gene: TRBJ2-5; V gene: TRBV29-1; CDR3 protein: CSVEDQMYGKETQYF
J gene: TRBJ2-7; V gene: TRBV30; CDR3 protein: CAWEPGLAASSYEQYF
J gene: TRBJ1-2; V gene: TRBV12-3/TRBV12-4; CDR3 protein: CASSWATNYGYTF
J gene: TRBJ1-2; V gene: TRBV25-1; CDR3 protein: CASFTGGAGGYTF
J gene: TRBJ2-4; V gene: TRBV6-5; CDR3 protein: CASSGGAGGVQYF
J gene: TRBJ2-7; V gene: TRBV4-2; CDR3 protein: CASSQERDQLEQYF
J gene: TRBJ1-1; V gene: TRBV27; CDR3 protein: CASSLSQKTLDTEAFF
J gene: TRBJ2-7; V gene: TRBV7-2; CDR3 protein: CASNSRGGSSYEQYF
J gene: TRBJ2-7; V gene: TRBV7-9; CDR3 protein: CASSSRQGRSSYEQYF
J gene: TRBJ2-1; V gene: TRBV7-2; CDR3 protein: CASSLRVPSVGNEQFF
J gene: TRBJ1-3; V gene: TRBV7-6; CDR3 protein: CASSPWEGDPSGNTIYF
J gene: TRBJ2-3; V gene: TRBV2; CDR3 protein: CASSDRRGDTQYF
J gene: TRBJ1-2; V gene: TRBV19; CDR3 protein: CASKAASNYGYTF
J gene: TRBJ2-3; V gene: TRBV9; CDR3 protein: CASSVSGSTDTQYF
J gene: TRBJ2-6; V gene: TRBV20-1; CDR3 protein: CSARNSGTYGANVLTF
J gene: TRBJ2-7; V gene: TRBV30; CDR3 protein: CAWSQDRSYEQYF
J gene: TRBJ2-7; V gene: TRBV7-9; CDR3 protein: CASSLVWGGQGYEQYF